This TCR beta chain was sequenced during a study of blood T cell repertoires in COVID-19. Study-level information: The study drew acute and convalescent COVID-19 samples from the United States, Italy and Spain. Sample material is recorded as cDNA or gDNA derived from T cells, B-cell-depleted T cells, or PBMCs.

Authors' processing steps: Counts of nucleated cells, estimated from reference gene primer amplification, were obtained. The method was immunoSEQ multiplex PCR; TCRdb's version includes in-frame clones alone and lacks a portion of them. V and J calls and clone size are given by that table; D and trimming were obtained from the DNA. Among under 120,000 clones, roughly nine tenths were seen once, and the ten largest hold about 32%. Looked up from germline, CDR1 is MDHEN and CDR2 is SYDVKM. The CDR3 sequence is 16 residues long. Deletions cut 7 bases from V and 0 bases from J, with 16 bases between. This receptor was identified in an elderly woman with acute or convalescent COVID-19. Specimen: peripheral blood. The chain uses TRBV28 and TRBJ1-5; D perhaps matches TRBD1 (5 bases). Here the CDR3 reads CASTLGGINSNQPQHF. As DNA, the CDR3 is TGTGCCAGCACCCTGGGGGGAATTAATAGCAATCAGCCCCAGCATTTT.